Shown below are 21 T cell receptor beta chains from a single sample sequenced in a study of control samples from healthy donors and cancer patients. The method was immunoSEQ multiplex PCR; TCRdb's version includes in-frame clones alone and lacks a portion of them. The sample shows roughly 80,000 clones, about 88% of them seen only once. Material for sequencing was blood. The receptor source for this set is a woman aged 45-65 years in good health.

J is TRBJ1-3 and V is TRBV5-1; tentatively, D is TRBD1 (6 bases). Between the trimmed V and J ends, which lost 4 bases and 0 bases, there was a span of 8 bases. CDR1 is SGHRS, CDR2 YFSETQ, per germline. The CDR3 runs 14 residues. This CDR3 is CASSRDISGNTIYF. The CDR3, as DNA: TGCGCCAGCAGCAGGGACATCTCTGGAAACACCATATATTTT.

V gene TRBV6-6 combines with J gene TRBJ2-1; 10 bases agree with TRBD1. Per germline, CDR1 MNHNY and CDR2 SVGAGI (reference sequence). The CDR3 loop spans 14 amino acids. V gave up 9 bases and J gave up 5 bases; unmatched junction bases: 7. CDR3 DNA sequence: TGTGCCAGTTCCCGGGACAGGGGACACAATGAGCAGTTCTTC. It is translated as CASSRDRGHNEQFF.

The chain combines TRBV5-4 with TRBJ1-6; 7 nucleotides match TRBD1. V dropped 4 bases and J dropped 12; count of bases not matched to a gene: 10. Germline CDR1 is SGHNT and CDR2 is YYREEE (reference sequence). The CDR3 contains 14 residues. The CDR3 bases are TGTGCCAGCAGCGCAGGACAGGCCTTGGGACCCCTCCACTTT. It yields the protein CASSAGQALGPLHF.

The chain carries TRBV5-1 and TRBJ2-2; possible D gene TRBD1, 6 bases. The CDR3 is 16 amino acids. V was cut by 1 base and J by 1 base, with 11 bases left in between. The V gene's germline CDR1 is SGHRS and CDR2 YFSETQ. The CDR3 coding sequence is TGCGCCAGCAGCTTGATCGAGACAGGGAACACCGGGGAGCTGTTTTTT. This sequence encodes CASSLIETGNTGELFF.

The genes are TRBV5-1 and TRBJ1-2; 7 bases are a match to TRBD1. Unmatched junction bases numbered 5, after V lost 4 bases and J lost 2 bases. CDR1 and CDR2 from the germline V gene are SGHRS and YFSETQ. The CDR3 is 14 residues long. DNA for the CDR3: TGCGCCAGCAGCGCCGGACAGGTGAACTATGGCTACACCTTC. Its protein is CASSAGQVNYGYTF.

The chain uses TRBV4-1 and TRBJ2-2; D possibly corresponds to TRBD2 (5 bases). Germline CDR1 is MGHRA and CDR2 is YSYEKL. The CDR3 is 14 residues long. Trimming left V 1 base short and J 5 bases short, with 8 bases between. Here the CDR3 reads CASSQVGGTGELFF. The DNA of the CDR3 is TGCGCCAGCAGCCAAGTAGGAGGAACCGGGGAGCTGTTTTTT.

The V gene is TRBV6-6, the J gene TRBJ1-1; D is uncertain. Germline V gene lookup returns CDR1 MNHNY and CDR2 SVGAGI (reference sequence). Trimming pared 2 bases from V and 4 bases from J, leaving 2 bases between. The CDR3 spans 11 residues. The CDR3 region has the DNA TGTGCCAGCAGTTACGTCACTGAAGCTTTCTTT. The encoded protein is CASSYVTEAFF.

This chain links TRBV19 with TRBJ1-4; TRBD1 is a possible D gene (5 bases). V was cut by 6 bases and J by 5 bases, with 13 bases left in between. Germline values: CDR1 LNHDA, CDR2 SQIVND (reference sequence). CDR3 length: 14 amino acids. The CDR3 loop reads CASRLGTVNEKLFF. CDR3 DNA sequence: TGTGCCAGTAGATTGGGGACGGTAAATGAAAAACTGTTTTTT.

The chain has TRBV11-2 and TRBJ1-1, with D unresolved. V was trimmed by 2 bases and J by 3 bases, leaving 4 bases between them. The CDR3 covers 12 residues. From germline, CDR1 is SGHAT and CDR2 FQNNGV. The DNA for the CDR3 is TGTGCCAGCAGCTTAAGAGACACTGAAGCTTTCTTT. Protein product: CASSLRDTEAFF.

The DNA of the CDR3 is TGTGCCAGCAGCCGAGGGAACACTGAAGCTTTCTTT. Translated, it gives CASSRGNTEAFF. This chain connects TRBV12-3 or TRBV12-4 to TRBJ1-1, with D hard to call. The CDR3 spans 12 residues. The germline V and J ends were trimmed by 6 bases and 1 base, with 6 bases remaining between them.

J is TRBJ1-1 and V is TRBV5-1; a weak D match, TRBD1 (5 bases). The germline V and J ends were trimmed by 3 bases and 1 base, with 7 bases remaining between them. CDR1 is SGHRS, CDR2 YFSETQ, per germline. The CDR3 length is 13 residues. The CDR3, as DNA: TGCGCCAGCAGCTCTCAGGGGAACACTGAAGCTTTCTTT. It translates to CASSSQGNTEAFF.

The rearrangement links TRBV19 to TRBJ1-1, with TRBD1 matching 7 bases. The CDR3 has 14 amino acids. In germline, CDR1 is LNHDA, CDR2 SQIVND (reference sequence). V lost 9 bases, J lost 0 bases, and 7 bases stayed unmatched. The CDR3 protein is CASRQGFMNTEAFF. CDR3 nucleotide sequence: TGTGCCAGCAGACAGGGTTTCATGAACACTGAAGCTTTCTTT.

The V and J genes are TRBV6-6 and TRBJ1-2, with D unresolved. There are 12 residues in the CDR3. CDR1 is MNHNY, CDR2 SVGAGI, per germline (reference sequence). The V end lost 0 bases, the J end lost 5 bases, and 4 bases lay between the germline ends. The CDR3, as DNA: TGTGCCAGCAGTTACTCACAGTATGGCTACACCTTC. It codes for CASSYSQYGYTF.

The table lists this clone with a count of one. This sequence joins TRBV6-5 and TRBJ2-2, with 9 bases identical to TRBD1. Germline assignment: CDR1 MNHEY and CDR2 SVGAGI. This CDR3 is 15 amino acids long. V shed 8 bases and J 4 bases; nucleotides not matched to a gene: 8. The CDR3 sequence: CASGELDRGTGELFF. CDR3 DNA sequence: TGTGCCAGCGGGGAGTTGGACAGGGGCACCGGGGAGCTGTTTTTT.

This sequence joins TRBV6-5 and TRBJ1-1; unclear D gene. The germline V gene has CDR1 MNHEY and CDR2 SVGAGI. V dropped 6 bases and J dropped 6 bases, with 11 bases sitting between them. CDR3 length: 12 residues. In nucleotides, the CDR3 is TGTGCCAGCAGCTATGGAAGGTCTGAAGCTTTCTTT. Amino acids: CASSYGRSEAFF.

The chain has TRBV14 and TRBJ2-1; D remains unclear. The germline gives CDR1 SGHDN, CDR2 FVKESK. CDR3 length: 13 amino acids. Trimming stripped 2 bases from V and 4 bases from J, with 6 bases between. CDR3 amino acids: CASSQRAYNEQFF. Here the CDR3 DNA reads TGTGCCAGCAGCCAAAGGGCTTACAATGAGCAGTTCTTC.

CDR3 region: CASSPPFSPYNSPLHF. CDR3 DNA sequence: TGTGCCAGCAGCCCACCCTTTTCCCCTTATAATTCACCCCTCCACTTT. The chain uses TRBV7-2 and TRBJ1-6; D gene ambiguous. In germline, CDR1 is SGHTA, CDR2 FQGNSA. This CDR3 spans 16 amino acids. The V end lost 5 bases, the J end lost 4 bases, and 15 bases lay between the germline ends. Filled out from reference TRBV7-2 and TRBJ1-6, the complete variable domain reads GAGVSQSPSNKVTEKGKDVELRCDPISGHTALYWYRQSLGQGLEFLIYFQGNSAPDKSGLPSDRFSAERTGGSVSTLTIQRTQQEDSAVYLCASSPPFSPYNSPLHFGNGTRLTVT.

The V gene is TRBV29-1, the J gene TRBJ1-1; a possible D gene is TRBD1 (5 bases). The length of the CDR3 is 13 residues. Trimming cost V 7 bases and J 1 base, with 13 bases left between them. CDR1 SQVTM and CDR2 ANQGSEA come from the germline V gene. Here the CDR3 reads CSGKQVTNTEAFF. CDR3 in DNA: TGCAGCGGAAAACAGGTGACGAACACTGAAGCTTTCTTT.

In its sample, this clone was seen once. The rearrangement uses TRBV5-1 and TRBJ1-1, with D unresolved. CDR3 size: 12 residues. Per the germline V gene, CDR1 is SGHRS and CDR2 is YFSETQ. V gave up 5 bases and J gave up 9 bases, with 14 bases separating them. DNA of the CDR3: TGCGCCAGCAGGGGTGAGGCAGCCCAAGCTTTCTTT. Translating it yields CASRGEAAQAFF.

The CDR3 loop is CASSSGWGFGEKLFF. In nucleotides, the CDR3 is TGTGCCAGCAGTTCGGGATGGGGATTTGGGGAAAAACTGTTTTTT. The rearrangement links TRBV2 to TRBJ1-4; D is undetermined. With 5 bases removed from V and 8 bases from J, the gap between germline ends came to 18 bases. Germline V CDR1 and CDR2: SNHLY, FYNNEI. This CDR3 contains 15 residues.

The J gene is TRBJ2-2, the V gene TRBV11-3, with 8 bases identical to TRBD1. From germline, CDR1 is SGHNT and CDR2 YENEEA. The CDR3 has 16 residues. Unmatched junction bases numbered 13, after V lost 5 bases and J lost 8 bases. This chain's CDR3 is CASSPGQGSFIGELFF. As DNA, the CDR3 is TGTGCCAGCAGCCCAGGACAGGGAAGCTTTATTGGGGAGCTGTTTTTT.